This is a list of T cell receptor beta chains from one sample in a study of blood T cell repertoires in COVID-19. Sequencing was performed with immunoSEQ multiplex PCR; in TCRdb, only in-frame clones are kept and a portion is missing. Among about 58,000 clones, around 83% were seen once, and the ten largest hold roughly a tenth. The sample consisted of peripheral blood. These receptor sequences come from a man in his forties or fifties with COVID-19, enrolled during active disease. The CDR3 runs from the conserved cysteine through the conserved F or W. D genes are given only for firm matches. Rows may omit the clone size; those that give it use once, few, many or a size class.

j_call d_call clone_size v_call cdr3_nt cdr3_aa
TRBJ2-3 TRBD2 . TRBV18 TGTGCCAGCTCACCTAGGACTAGCGGGAGCATGGGTGATACGCAGTATTTT CASSPRTSGSMGDTQYF
TRBJ1-2 . . TRBV3-1/TRBV3-2 TGTGCCAGCAGCCCAGTAGTCGGGGGGAACTATGGCTACACCTTC CASSPVVGGNYGYTF
TRBJ1-5 TRBD1 . TRBV28 TGTGCCAGCAGAAAACAGGGGGCCGGTCAGCCCCAGCATTTT CASRKQGAGQPQHF
TRBJ2-7 TRBD2 once TRBV28 TGTGCCAGCAGTTTGCAGCGGGGGACCTACGAGCAGTACTTC CASSLQRGTYEQYF
TRBJ1-6 . . TRBV5-4 TGTGCCAGCAGCTTGGAGAGAAATAATTCACCCCTCCACTTT CASSLERNNSPLHF
TRBJ2-1 . . TRBV14 TGTGCCAGCAGCCAGGGGGCAGGGAGCAATGAGCAGTTCTTC CASSQGAGSNEQFF
TRBJ1-2 . . TRBV27 TGTGCCAGCATCACAGGGCCTAACTATGGCTACACCTTC CASITGPNYGYTF
TRBJ2-7 . . TRBV7-6 TGTGCCAGCAGCCTTAACGAGGACACCTCCTACGAGCAGTACTTC CASSLNEDTSYEQYF
TRBJ2-1 TRBD2 . TRBV15 TGTGCCACCAGCAGGGGGCTAGCGGAGTACAATGAGCAGTTCTTC CATSRGLAEYNEQFF
TRBJ2-2 TRBD2 . TRBV11-2 TGTGCCAGCAGCTTAGGAGCGGGAGGAAGGGAGCTGTTTTTT CASSLGAGGRELFF
TRBJ2-7 . . TRBV6-5 TGTGCCAGCACCAGACAGTGGATCTGGGAGCAGTACTTC CASTRQWIWEQYF
TRBJ1-1 . few TRBV7-9 TGTGCCAGCAGCAGAACAGGGCTGAACACTGAAGCTTTCTTT CASSRTGLNTEAFF
TRBJ2-3 TRBD2 . TRBV7-8 TGTGCCAGCAGTAGCGGGAGGGCGACAGATACGCAGTATTTT CASSSGRATDTQYF
TRBJ1-6 TRBD1 . TRBV10-3 TGTGCCATCAGTGAGTCGAGTGGACAGGTTAATTCACCCCTCCACTTT CAISESSGQVNSPLHF
TRBJ2-1 TRBD2 . TRBV9 TGTGCCAGCAGCGTGCGGGGGGACACCTACAATGAGCAGTTCTTC CASSVRGDTYNEQFF
TRBJ1-1 TRBD1 . TRBV28 TGTGCCAGCAAACCGACAGGGGTGAACACTGAAGCTTTCTTT CASKPTGVNTEAFF
TRBJ2-5 . few TRBV7-3 TGTGCCAGCAGCTTAGAGCCCCGAGAGACCCAGTACTTC CASSLEPRETQYF
TRBJ2-1 . . TRBV12-2 TGTGCAAGTAGTGAGCGGGAGAACGGTGAGCAGTTCTTC CASSERENGEQFF
TRBJ2-3 TRBD2 . TRBV7-2 TGTGCCAGCAGCAAACGGACTAGCGGGATTCCCACAGATACGCAGTATTTT CASSKRTSGIPTDTQYF
TRBJ2-7 TRBD2 . TRBV6-5 TGTGCCAGCAGTTTCGCTAGCGGGAGGGCCTACGAGCAGTACTTC CASSFASGRAYEQYF
TRBJ2-3 . . TRBV5-1 TGCGCCAGCAGCTTGAGAGCCGCGGGCACAGATACGCAGTATTTT CASSLRAAGTDTQYF
TRBJ1-5 . . TRBV20-1 TGCAGTGCTAGTTTACAGGGCCAGCATTTT CSASLQGQHF
TRBJ1-5 . . TRBV19 TGTGCCAGTAGTATGGGGAGGGCTTGGAGCAATCAGCCCCAGCATTTT CASSMGRAWSNQPQHF
TRBJ1-4 . . TRBV11-2 TGTGCCAGCAGCGCGGGCCCTACTAATGAAAAACTGTTTTTT CASSAGPTNEKLFF
TRBJ1-2 . . TRBV7-9 TGTGCCAGCAGCTTAGGAGCGGGGGAAGGCTACACCTTC CASSLGAGEGYTF
TRBJ2-3 . . TRBV5-3 TGTGCCAGAGATATGGCGGGAAGCACAGATACGCAGTATTTT CARDMAGSTDTQYF
TRBJ2-3 TRBD1 few TRBV11-3 TGTGCCAGCAGCCCTACAGGGGCAAGCACGCAGTATTTT CASSPTGASTQYF
TRBJ2-1 TRBD2 . TRBV28 TGTGCCAGCAGCTCCTCCGGGACTATGGGTTACAATGAGCAGTTCTTC CASSSSGTMGYNEQFF
TRBJ1-4 . . TRBV28 TGTGCCAGCAGGGAACGGGGTATAAGTGAAAAACTGTTTTTT CASRERGISEKLFF
TRBJ2-7 . . TRBV5-6 TGTGCCAGCAGTTGGAGGGCAACCTACGAGCAGTACTTC CASSWRATYEQYF
TRBJ2-7 TRBD1 . TRBV5-1 TGCGCCAGCAGCCTGGTGATGGGACAGGGGAATTACGAGCAGTACTTC CASSLVMGQGNYEQYF
TRBJ1-1 TRBD1 . TRBV5-1 TGCGCCAGCAGCGCAGGACAGGCGTCTGAAGCTTTCTTT CASSAGQASEAFF
TRBJ2-3 TRBD2 . TRBV23-1 TGCGCCAGCAGTCAAGTGTCGGGAGGTAAAGATACGCAGTATTTT CASSQVSGGKDTQYF
TRBJ2-1 TRBD2 . TRBV28 TGTGCCAGCAGTTTAACTAGCGGGATTCGGTTCTTC CASSLTSGIRFF
TRBJ2-1 TRBD1 . TRBV4-1 TGCGCCAGCAGCATCAGGGGGTATAATGAGCAGTTCTTC CASSIRGYNEQFF
TRBJ1-5 . . TRBV6-5 TGTGCCAGTGGGTACTACAATCAGCCCCAGCATTTT CASGYYNQPQHF
TRBJ1-5 . . TRBV5-1 TGCGCCAGCAGCTTGGACAACGATAGCAATCAGCCCCAGCATTTT CASSLDNDSNQPQHF